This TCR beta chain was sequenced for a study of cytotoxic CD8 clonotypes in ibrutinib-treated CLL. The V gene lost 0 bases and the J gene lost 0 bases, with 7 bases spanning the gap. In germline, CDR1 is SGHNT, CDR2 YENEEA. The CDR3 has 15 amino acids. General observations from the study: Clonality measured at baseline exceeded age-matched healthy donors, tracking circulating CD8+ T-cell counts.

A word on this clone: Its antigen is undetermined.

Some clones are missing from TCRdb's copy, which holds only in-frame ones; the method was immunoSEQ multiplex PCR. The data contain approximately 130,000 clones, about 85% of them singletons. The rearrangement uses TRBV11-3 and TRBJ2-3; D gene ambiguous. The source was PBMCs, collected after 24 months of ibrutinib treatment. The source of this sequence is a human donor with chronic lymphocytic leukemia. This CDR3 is CASSLDGTSTDTQYF. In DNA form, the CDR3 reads TGTGCCAGCAGCTTAGACGGTACCAGCACAGATACGCAGTATTTT.